This T cell receptor beta chain stems from a study of blood T cell repertoires in COVID-19. Overall study: Donors in the United States, Italy and Spain gave samples during acute or convalescent COVID-19. Nucleic acid was either cDNA or gDNA, and it came from T cells, B-cell-depleted T cells, or PBMCs.

Seattle participants joined during active infection and were tracked over time. In the study's own analysis: Reference gene primers were amplified, and this amplification served to estimate nucleated cell counts. Here immunoSEQ multiplex PCR was the method, and the copy in TCRdb shows in-frame clones only, minus some. The D gene and trimming were derived from the DNA, and the V and J assignments and clone size from that table. This repertoire shows roughly 100,000 clones, roughly 92% found once; its top ten account for 1.5% to 2.5%. There are 16 residues in the CDR3. V lost 0 bases to trimming and J lost 0 bases; unmatched junction nucleotides: 1. The germline V gene has CDR1 SGHVS and CDR2 FNYEAQ.

The receptor was isolated from a woman aged 45 to 65 with COVID-19, enrolled during active disease. The specimen sequenced was peripheral blood. The chain combines TRBV7-6 with TRBJ2-2; 7 bases fit TRBD1. This CDR3 reads CASSLARGPNTGELFF. The CDR3 nucleotides are TGTGCCAGCAGCTTAGCGAGGGGGCCGAACACCGGGGAGCTGTTTTTT.